This T cell receptor (beta chain) was profiled in a study of Ad26.COV2.S vaccination and SARS-CoV-2 variants. The sample's treatment: 15 to 20 received Ad26.COV2.S at low or high dose, single or two shots; about 5 received placebo; per-sample allocation not given. Day 63 after the first vaccine or placebo injection was the time point for sampling. This CDR3 comprises 15 residues. Germline CDR1 reads GTSNPN; CDR2 reads SVGIG (reference sequence). The ends were cut back, 4 bases at V and 6 bases at J, with 20 bases in the middle. Clones were sequenced by immunoSEQ multiplex PCR, and TCRdb holds only the in-frame ones, with some missing. The profile covers 350,000 to 500,000 clones, with roughly 87% appearing a single time and around 4.2% taken by the ten largest.

This TCR derives from a person between 18 and 59 years old who received the Ad26.COV2.S COVID-19 vaccine or a placebo. The source material was peripheral blood, sampled in a trial of Ad26.COV2.S vaccine versus placebo. J is TRBJ2-3 and V is TRBV30; tentative D call: TRBD2 (6 bases). The CDR3 DNA reads as TGTGCCTGGATCCCCCCCAGGAGGGCCGTGGATACGCAGTATTTT. It translates to CAWIPPRRAVDTQYF.